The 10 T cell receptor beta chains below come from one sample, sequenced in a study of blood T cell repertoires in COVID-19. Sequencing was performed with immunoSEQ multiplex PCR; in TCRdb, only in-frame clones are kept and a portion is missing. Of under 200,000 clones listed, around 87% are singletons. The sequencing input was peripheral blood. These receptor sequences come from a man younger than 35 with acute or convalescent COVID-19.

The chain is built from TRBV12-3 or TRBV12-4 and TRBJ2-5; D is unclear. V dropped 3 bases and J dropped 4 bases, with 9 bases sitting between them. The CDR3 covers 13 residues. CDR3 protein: CASSFIRRETQYF. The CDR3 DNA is TGTGCCAGCAGTTTTATCAGAAGAGAGACCCAGTACTTC.

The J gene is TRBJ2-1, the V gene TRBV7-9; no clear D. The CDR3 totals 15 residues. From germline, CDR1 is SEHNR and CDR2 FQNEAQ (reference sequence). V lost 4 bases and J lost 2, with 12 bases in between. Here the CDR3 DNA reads TGTGCCAGCAGCTCGACAAGCAACACCTACAATGAGCAGTTCTTC. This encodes CASSSTSNTYNEQFF.

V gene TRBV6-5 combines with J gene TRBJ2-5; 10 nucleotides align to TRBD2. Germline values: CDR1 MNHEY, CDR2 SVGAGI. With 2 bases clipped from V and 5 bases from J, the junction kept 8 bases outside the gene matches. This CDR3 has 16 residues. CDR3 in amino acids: CASSYGSSGGWETQYF. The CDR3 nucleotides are TGTGCCAGCAGTTACGGGAGTAGCGGGGGGTGGGAGACCCAGTACTTC.

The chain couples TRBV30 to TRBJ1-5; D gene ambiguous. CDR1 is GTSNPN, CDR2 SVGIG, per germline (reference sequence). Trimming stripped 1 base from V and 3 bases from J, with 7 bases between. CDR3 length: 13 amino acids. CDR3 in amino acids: CAWSGDNNQPQHF. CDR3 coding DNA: TGTGCCTGGAGTGGAGACAACAATCAGCCCCAGCATTTT.

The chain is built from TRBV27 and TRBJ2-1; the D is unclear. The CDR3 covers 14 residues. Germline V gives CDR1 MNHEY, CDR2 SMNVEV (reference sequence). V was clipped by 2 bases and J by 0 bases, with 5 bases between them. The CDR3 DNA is TGTGCCAGCAGTTTAGAGGACTCCTACAATGAGCAGTTCTTC. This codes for CASSLEDSYNEQFF.

This chain's CDR3 is CASQESGHRDEQFF. In nucleotides, the CDR3 is TGTGCCAGCCAAGAATCCGGACATAGGGATGAGCAGTTCTTC. The chain joins TRBV6-5 to TRBJ2-1; D perhaps matches TRBD1 (5 bases). V dropped 8 bases and J dropped 8 bases, with 19 bases sitting between them. The CDR3 has 14 amino acids. Per germline, CDR1 MNHEY and CDR2 SVGAGI.

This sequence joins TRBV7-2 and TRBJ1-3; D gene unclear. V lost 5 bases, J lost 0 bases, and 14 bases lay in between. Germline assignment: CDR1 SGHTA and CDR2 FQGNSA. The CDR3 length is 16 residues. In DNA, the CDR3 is TGTGCCAGCAGCACCCGGGCCGGGGTCTCTGGAAACACCATATATTTT. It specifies CASSTRAGVSGNTIYF. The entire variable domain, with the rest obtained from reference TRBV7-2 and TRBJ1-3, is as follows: GAGVSQSPSNKVTEKGKDVELRCDPISGHTALYWYRQSLGQGLEFLIYFQGNSAPDKSGLPSDRFSAERTGGSVSTLTIQRTQQEDSAVYLCASSTRAGVSGNTIYFGEGSWLTVV.

The CDR3 coding sequence is TGCAGCGTGATGCCCGGGACTATCCAAGAGACCCAGTACTTC. This translates into CSVMPGTIQETQYF. This chain connects TRBV29-1 to TRBJ2-5; 7 bases are a match to TRBD2. The germline V gene encodes CDR1 SQVTM and CDR2 ANQGSEA. This CDR3 region has 14 residues. After removal of 6 bases from V and 1 base from J, the junction contained 8 bases not matched to a gene.

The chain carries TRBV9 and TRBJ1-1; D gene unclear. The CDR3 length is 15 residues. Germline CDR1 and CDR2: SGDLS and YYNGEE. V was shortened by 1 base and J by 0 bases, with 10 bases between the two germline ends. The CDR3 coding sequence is TGTGCCAGCAGCGTACTGGGAGATTTGAACACTGAAGCTTTCTTT. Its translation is CASSVLGDLNTEAFF. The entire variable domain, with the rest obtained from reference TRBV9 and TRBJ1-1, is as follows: DSGVTQTPKHLITATGQRVTLRCSPRSGDLSVYWYQQSLDQGLQFLIQYYNGEERAKGNILERFSAQQFPDLHSELNLSSLELGDSALYFCASSVLGDLNTEAFFGQGTRLTVV.

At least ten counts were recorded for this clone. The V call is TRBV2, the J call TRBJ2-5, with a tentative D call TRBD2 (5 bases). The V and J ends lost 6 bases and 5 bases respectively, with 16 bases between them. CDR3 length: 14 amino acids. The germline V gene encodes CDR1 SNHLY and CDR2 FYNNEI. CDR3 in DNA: TGTGCCAGCAGGCGGGCGTCTACGTTGGAGACCCAGTACTTC. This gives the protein CASRRASTLETQYF.